This is a list of T cell receptor beta chains from one sample in a study of blood T cell repertoires in COVID-19. Sequencing used immunoSEQ multiplex PCR; TCRdb keeps in-frame clones, though not all of them. This sample has around 180,000 clones, with approximately 90% found just once. Sequencing was done on a sample of peripheral blood. These receptor sequences come from a human donor in a cohort sampled during active COVID-19. Both conserved end residues are part of each CDR3. The order of the fields is D gene, clone size, J gene, V gene, CDR3 length, CDR3 DNA, CDR3 protein. A D gene is named only where the DNA matches it firmly. Not every row has a clone size; where given, it reads once, few, many or a size class.

D: NA
size: once
J: TRBJ2-7
V: TRBV11-2
length: 14
DNA: TGTGCCAGCAGCCCGGCAGGGGCCCCCTACGAGCAGTACTTC
CDR3: CASSPAGAPYEQYF

D: TRBD2
size: NA
J: TRBJ2-3
V: TRBV7-2
length: 15
DNA: TGTGCCAGCAGCTTGGACTCGGGGGGAAGGGATACGCAGTATTTT
CDR3: CASSLDSGGRDTQYF

D: NA
size: NA
J: TRBJ2-1
V: TRBV28
length: 12
DNA: TGTGCCAGCAGTTCCCCCGGCAATGAGCAGTTCTTC
CDR3: CASSSPGNEQFF

D: TRBD2
size: once
J: TRBJ2-1
V: TRBV10-3
length: 14
DNA: TGTGCCATCAGTGATACTAGCGGCTACAATGAGCAGTTCTTC
CDR3: CAISDTSGYNEQFF

D: TRBD1
size: NA
J: TRBJ1-5
V: TRBV18
length: 14
DNA: TGTGCCAGCTCCAGGACAGGGCTTGGGGAGCCCCAGCATTTT
CDR3: CASSRTGLGEPQHF

D: NA
size: NA
J: TRBJ2-3
V: TRBV18
length: 13
DNA: TGTGCCAGCTCACGGGCTAGCACAGATACGCAGTATTTT
CDR3: CASSRASTDTQYF

D: TRBD1
size: NA
J: TRBJ2-3
V: TRBV5-4
length: 15
DNA: TGTGCCAGCAGGGCGACAGGGACGGACACAGATACGCAGTATTTT
CDR3: CASRATGTDTDTQYF

D: TRBD2
size: NA
J: TRBJ2-3
V: TRBV5-6
length: 15
DNA: TGTGCCAGCAGCTCCGGACTAGCGGGAACAGATACGCAGTATTTT
CDR3: CASSSGLAGTDTQYF

D: NA
size: NA
J: TRBJ1-1
V: TRBV28
length: 13
DNA: TGTGCCAGCGGAGCCGGGATGAACACTGAAGCTTTCTTT
CDR3: CASGAGMNTEAFF

D: TRBD1
size: NA
J: TRBJ2-3
V: TRBV6-2/TRBV6-3
length: 16
DNA: TGTGCCAGCAGCAACCCCGACAGGGTAGGCACAGATACGCAGTATTTT
CDR3: CASSNPDRVGTDTQYF

D: TRBD1
size: NA
J: TRBJ2-4
V: TRBV5-4
length: 16
DNA: TGTGCCAGCAGCTTGGACAGGGGGCTGACCAAAAACATTCAGTACTTC
CDR3: CASSLDRGLTKNIQYF

D: NA
size: NA
J: TRBJ1-4
V: TRBV2
length: 16
DNA: TGTGCCAGCAGTACTCCCAGGGTTTCGACTAATGAAAAACTGTTTTTT
CDR3: CASSTPRVSTNEKLFF

D: NA
size: NA
J: TRBJ1-4
V: TRBV9
length: 14
DNA: TGTGCCAGCAGCGTAGCTGGGTCTAGTGAAAAACTGTTTTTT
CDR3: CASSVAGSSEKLFF

D: NA
size: few
J: TRBJ1-2
V: TRBV5-6
length: 13
DNA: TGTGCCAGCAGCACGCGGCAGGGCGATGGCTACACCTTC
CDR3: CASSTRQGDGYTF

D: TRBD1
size: few
J: TRBJ2-7
V: TRBV19
length: 14
DNA: TGTGCCAGTAGTATCGACAGGGTATCGGATGAGCAGTACTTC
CDR3: CASSIDRVSDEQYF

D: TRBD1
size: NA
J: TRBJ1-2
V: TRBV6-5
length: 14
DNA: TGTGCCAGCAGCCCCCGGGACAGCTATGGGGGCTACACCTTC
CDR3: CASSPRDSYGGYTF

D: TRBD2
size: NA
J: TRBJ2-5
V: TRBV11-2
length: 16
DNA: TGTGCCAGCAGCTGGGCGACTAGCGGGAATAGGGAGACCCAGTACTTC
CDR3: CASSWATSGNRETQYF

D: TRBD1
size: NA
J: TRBJ1-1
V: TRBV7-2
length: 14
DNA: TGTGCCAGCAGCTCGCGGGACAGAAACACTGAAGCTTTCTTT
CDR3: CASSSRDRNTEAFF

D: TRBD2
size: NA
J: TRBJ2-3
V: TRBV4-1
length: 18
DNA: TGCGCCAGCAGCCAGGGGACTAGCGGGGGGTCTAGCACAGATACGCAGTATTTT
CDR3: CASSQGTSGGSSTDTQYF

D: TRBD1
size: NA
J: TRBJ1-1
V: TRBV29-1
length: 12
DNA: TGCAGCGTACGACAGGGGGCCACTGAAGCTTTCTTT
CDR3: CSVRQGATEAFF

D: NA
size: NA
J: TRBJ1-2
V: TRBV11-2
length: 13
DNA: TGTGCCAGCAGCTTATATTCCAACTATGGCTACACCTTC
CDR3: CASSLYSNYGYTF

D: TRBD1
size: NA
J: TRBJ1-1
V: TRBV5-4
length: 15
DNA: TGTGCCAGCAGCTTGGATCCAGGGGGCGGCACTGAAGCTTTCTTT
CDR3: CASSLDPGGGTEAFF

D: NA
size: NA
J: TRBJ2-7
V: TRBV7-8
length: 12
DNA: TGTGCCAGCAGCTTAGGGGACACCTCCCAGTACTTC
CDR3: CASSLGDTSQYF

D: TRBD1
size: NA
J: TRBJ1-4
V: TRBV5-4
length: 15
DNA: TGTGCCAGCAGCTTGGAGACAGGGAGTAATGAAAAACTGTTTTTT
CDR3: CASSLETGSNEKLFF

D: NA
size: NA
J: TRBJ2-3
V: TRBV18
length: 13
DNA: TGTGCCAGCTCACCACTAGACGGGGATCCGCAGTATTTT
CDR3: CASSPLDGDPQYF

D: NA
size: NA
J: TRBJ2-2
V: TRBV7-2
length: 15
DNA: TGTGCCAGCAGCTTAACCGGGGGTGTCCCCGGGGAGCTGTTTTTT
CDR3: CASSLTGGVPGELFF

D: NA
size: NA
J: TRBJ2-7
V: TRBV30
length: 13
DNA: TGTGCCTGGAGTCTCAGACAGACGGCTGAGCAGTACTTC
CDR3: CAWSLRQTAEQYF

D: NA
size: NA
J: TRBJ1-2
V: TRBV21-1
length: 15
DNA: TGTGCCAGCAGCAAATGTCGCAGGGCGAGATTTGGCTACACCTTC
CDR3: CASSKCRRARFGYTF

D: TRBD2
size: NA
J: TRBJ2-1
V: TRBV27
length: 16
DNA: TGTGCCAGCAGTCCATCTGGACTAGCGGGAAACAATGAGCAGTTCTTC
CDR3: CASSPSGLAGNNEQFF

D: TRBD1
size: NA
J: TRBJ2-7
V: TRBV7-2
length: 18
DNA: TGTGCCAGCAGCTTAATTCTAGTTGGGACAGGGGCCTTCTACGAGCAGTACTTC
CDR3: CASSLILVGTGAFYEQYF

D: NA
size: NA
J: TRBJ2-5
V: TRBV3-1/TRBV3-2
length: 14
DNA: TGTGCCAGCAGCCAAGATGCGCAGGAAGAGACCCAGTACTTC
CDR3: CASSQDAQEETQYF

D: NA
size: NA
J: TRBJ2-1
V: TRBV2
length: 14
DNA: TGTGCCAGCACCAGAGGGGGTCAGGAGGACACCGGGTTCTTC
CDR3: CASTRGGQEDTGFF

D: TRBD1
size: NA
J: TRBJ2-7
V: TRBV18
length: 14
DNA: TGTGCCAGCTCACCAAATACAGGGGGCGGCGAGCAGTACTTC
CDR3: CASSPNTGGGEQYF

D: NA
size: NA
J: TRBJ1-2
V: TRBV11-2
length: 14
DNA: TGTGCCAGCAGCCTATCCACAGCCTCCTATGGCTACACCTTC
CDR3: CASSLSTASYGYTF

D: TRBD1
size: NA
J: TRBJ1-2
V: TRBV7-2
length: 16
DNA: TGTGCCAGCAGTTTCTCCGTATGGGACAGTAACTATGGCTACACCTTC
CDR3: CASSFSVWDSNYGYTF

D: NA
size: NA
J: TRBJ1-4
V: TRBV30
length: 12
DNA: TGTGCCCTCAGGGGACCTAATGAAAAACTGTTTTTT
CDR3: CALRGPNEKLFF

D: TRBD1
size: few
J: TRBJ2-7
V: TRBV5-6
length: 16
DNA: TGTGCCAGCAGCTTGGGCCCCGGGACAGGGACTCACGAGCAGTACTTC
CDR3: CASSLGPGTGTHEQYF

D: TRBD2
size: NA
J: TRBJ2-1
V: TRBV5-1
length: 18
DNA: TGCGCCAGTGCAAATCCCGGGACTAGCGGGGGGGCCTACAATGAGCAGTTCTTC
CDR3: CASANPGTSGGAYNEQFF

D: NA
size: NA
J: TRBJ2-3
V: TRBV3-1/TRBV3-2
length: 15
DNA: TGTGCCAGCAGCCAAGGCTTTAGCGGCACAGATACGCAGTATTTT
CDR3: CASSQGFSGTDTQYF

D: NA
size: medium-sized
J: TRBJ1-1
V: TRBV6-2/TRBV6-3
length: 16
DNA: TGTGCCAGCAGTTCGACAGCCCTATCCCTTGTGACTGAAGCTTTCTTT
CDR3: CASSSTALSLVTEAFF

D: NA
size: NA
J: TRBJ2-1
V: TRBV6-5
length: 14
DNA: TGTGCCAGCAGTTACGCTAGCATTCATGGTGAGCAGTTCTTC
CDR3: CASSYASIHGEQFF

D: NA
size: NA
J: TRBJ2-5
V: TRBV12-3/TRBV12-4
length: 12
DNA: TGTGCCAGCAGTCCCCGGGGGGAGACCCAGTACTTC
CDR3: CASSPRGETQYF

D: TRBD1
size: NA
J: TRBJ2-7
V: TRBV10-3
length: 16
DNA: TGTGCCATCAGTGCCAGTCAAGGACAGGGAAAATACGAGCAGTACTTC
CDR3: CAISASQGQGKYEQYF

D: NA
size: NA
J: TRBJ1-2
V: TRBV28
length: 12
DNA: TGTGCCACCGGGGGGGCCAACTATGGCTACACCTTC
CDR3: CATGGANYGYTF

D: NA
size: NA
J: TRBJ2-2
V: TRBV19
length: 14
DNA: TGTGCCAGTAGGGGTAGCGGGAACACCGGGGAGCTGTTTTTT
CDR3: CASRGSGNTGELFF

D: TRBD1
size: once
J: TRBJ1-4
V: TRBV9
length: 15
DNA: TGTGCCAGCAGCGTGGGGACAGGGGGCCTAGAGAAACTGTTTTTT
CDR3: CASSVGTGGLEKLFF

D: TRBD1
size: NA
J: TRBJ2-1
V: TRBV7-7
length: 15
DNA: TGTGCTAGCAGCCCAGGGGGCGGATCCTACAATGAGCAGTTCTTC
CDR3: CASSPGGGSYNEQFF

D: TRBD1
size: NA
J: TRBJ2-3
V: TRBV27
length: 15
DNA: TGTGCCAGCAGTTCCGGGACAGGGTGGGGAGATACGCAGTATTTT
CDR3: CASSSGTGWGDTQYF

D: TRBD2
size: NA
J: TRBJ2-1
V: TRBV12-5
length: 17
DNA: TGTGCTAGTGGTTTGGCCGGCGCCGTGACTAGCCTCAATGAGCAGTTCTTC
CDR3: CASGLAGAVTSLNEQFF

D: NA
size: NA
J: TRBJ2-7
V: TRBV11-2
length: 13
DNA: TGTGCCAGCAGAACTACGGGGTCTCACGAGCAGTACTTC
CDR3: CASRTTGSHEQYF

D: NA
size: NA
J: TRBJ2-2
V: TRBV3-1/TRBV3-2
length: 17
DNA: TGTGCCAGCAGCCAGGGTGGGGCCCTAATGAACACCGGGGAGCTGTTTTTT
CDR3: CASSQGGALMNTGELFF

D: TRBD2
size: NA
J: TRBJ2-1
V: TRBV6-4
length: 13
DNA: TGTGCCAGCAATCTAGCGGTTCCTCGCGAGCAGTTCTTC
CDR3: CASNLAVPREQFF

D: NA
size: NA
J: TRBJ2-7
V: TRBV5-1
length: 14
DNA: TGCGCCAGCAGCTTGGACCAGGTTGGGTACGAGCAGTACTTC
CDR3: CASSLDQVGYEQYF

D: NA
size: NA
J: TRBJ2-5
V: TRBV6-1
length: 16
DNA: TGTGCCAGCAGTGAATGGGCGGCAGGGCAGCAAGAGACCCAGTACTTC
CDR3: CASSEWAAGQQETQYF

D: NA
size: NA
J: TRBJ1-2
V: TRBV6-6
length: 12
DNA: TGTGCCAGCAGGACACAAAACTATGGCTACACCTTC
CDR3: CASRTQNYGYTF